The clone carrying this T cell receptor (beta chain) was detected only a few times. Its antigen is undetermined. These data come from a study of blood T cells in healthy people across ages. Germline V lookup: CDR1 SEHNR, CDR2 FQNEAQ (reference sequence). The junction had 14 bases not matched to a gene; V was cut back by 4 bases and J by 5 bases. The CDR3 length is 18 residues. Together with a sample-barcoded 5' primer, a J-beta primer mix was included in a second PCR lasting roughly 7 to 11 cycles. A single record per CDR3 protein comes from TCRdb applying MiXCR to the 5' RACE reads. The repertoire holds more than 1,400,000 distinct CDR3 sequences, with 35% to 45% as singletons. Study-level points and caveats: When one million T cells were used, diversity estimates were thought to be underestimates.

Sequenced sample: blood. This TCR was recovered from a woman between 18 and 29 years old in good health. The chain combines TRBV7-9 with TRBJ2-3; 11 bases map to TRBD2. For the CDR3, the DNA is TGTGCCAGCAGCTCCTCACCTAGACTAGCGGGAATACTAGATACGCAGTATTTT. It encodes CASSSSPRLAGILDTQYF.